This TCR beta chain originates from a study of vaccination and CD4 T cells after COVID-19. Across the whole study: Investigators took post-vaccine samples a median roughly 73 days after dose two, within a range of 14 to 241. Overlapping peptides of the spike proteins of SARS-CoV-2, HCoV-NL63, HCoV-OC43 and HCoV-229E were used for cell stimulation. Findings and caveats of the study: Looking at convalescent patients, 304 of their 307 vaccine-specific clones were spike mono-reactive.

Treatment specified: approximately nine-day PBMC culture with coronavirus spike peptide pools or control peptides (ViraFEST assay). ViraFEST enlarged antigen-specific T cell populations with peptide pools and afterwards sequenced TCRs. In the case of this clonotype: The antigen is unknown.

V was pared by 6 bases and J by 8 bases, with 25 bases between. Germline V gene sequence: CDR1 DFQATT, CDR2 SNEGSKA (reference sequence). This CDR3 contains 15 residues. The Oncomine TCR Beta short-read assay generated sequence data from the DNA of cultured CD4+ T cells. MiXCR, applied by TCRdb to the PCR reads, yields one record per CDR3 protein. The table shows 4,500 to 6,000 distinct CDR3 sequences, with around 80% occurring only once. The receptor comes from a human donor who had recovered from COVID-19. This chain uses TRBV20-1 with TRBJ1-1, with D tentatively TRBD1 (5 bases). The sample was CD4+ T cells from blood, cultured in vitro. The CDR3 here is CSAPSWSGRHPEAFF. CDR3 nucleotide sequence: TGCAGTGCCCCTTCGTGGTCGGGGCGACATCCAGAAGCTTTCTTT.